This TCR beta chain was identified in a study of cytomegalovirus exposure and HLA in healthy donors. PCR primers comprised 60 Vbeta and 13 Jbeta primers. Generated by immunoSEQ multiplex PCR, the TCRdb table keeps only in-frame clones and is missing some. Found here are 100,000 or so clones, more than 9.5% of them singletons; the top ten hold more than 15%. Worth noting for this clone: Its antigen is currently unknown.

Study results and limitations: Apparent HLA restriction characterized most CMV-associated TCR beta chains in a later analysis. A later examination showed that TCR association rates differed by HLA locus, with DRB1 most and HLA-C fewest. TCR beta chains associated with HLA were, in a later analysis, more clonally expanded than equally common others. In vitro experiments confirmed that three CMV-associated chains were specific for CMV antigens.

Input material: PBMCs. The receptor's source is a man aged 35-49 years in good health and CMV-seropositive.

CDR3 bases: TGTGCCAGCAGACCAACAGGGTATGGAAACACCATATATTTT. Amino acids: CASRPTGYGNTIYF. The chain joins TRBV28 to TRBJ1-3; a possible D gene is TRBD1 (6 bases). V dropped 6 bases and J dropped 3 bases, with 12 bases sitting between them. This CDR3 is 14 amino acids long. Germline loops: CDR1 MDHEN, CDR2 SYDVKM.